This is a list of T cell receptor beta chains from one sample in a study of cytomegalovirus exposure and HLA in healthy donors. This table comes from immunoSEQ multiplex PCR, and its TCRdb copy is limited to in-frame clones, with some not included. The table shows about 140,000 clones, with 55% to 80% occurring only once. Sequencing was done on a sample of PBMCs. Receptors were obtained from a woman aged 40 to 55 in good health and CMV-seronegative. The CDR3 runs from the conserved cysteine through the conserved F or W. The D gene is left open where the match is weak. Clone size is given for some rows only: seen once, a few or many times, or a class if the clone is expanded.

>TRBJ2-1|TRBV7-8|NA|TRBD2
CASSLWRRTSLKVYNEQFF
TGTGCCAGCAGCTTATGGCGAAGGACTAGCCTTAAGGTCTACAATGAGCAGTTCTTC
>TRBJ1-5|TRBV28|NA|TRBD1
CASSDPTDRGHQPQHF
TGTGCCAGCAGTGACCCGACAGACAGGGGGCATCAGCCCCAGCATTTT
>TRBJ2-1|TRBV7-3|NA|TRBD2
CASSLHSGTSANEQFF
TGTGCCAGCAGCTTGCATTCCGGGACTAGCGCGAATGAGCAGTTCTTC
>TRBJ2-2|TRBV27|few|TRBD1
CASSLSRDSNTGELFF
TGTGCCAGCAGTTTATCCCGGGACAGTAACACCGGGGAGCTGTTTTTT
>TRBJ2-1|TRBV7-2|NA|NA
CASSLQWGDNEQFF
TGTGCCAGCAGCCTCCAATGGGGGGATAATGAGCAGTTCTTC
>TRBJ2-1|TRBV7-6|once|NA
CASSLEQEQFF
TGTGCCAGCAGCTTAGAACAAGAGCAGTTCTTC
>TRBJ2-1|TRBV14|once|TRBD1
CASSLGQGTYNEQFF
TGTGCCAGCAGCCTGGGACAGGGAACCTACAATGAGCAGTTCTTC
>TRBJ1-2|TRBV6-1|NA|TRBD1
CASNTGTGIYGYTF
TGTGCCAGCAATACCGGGACAGGCATTTATGGCTACACCTTC
>TRBJ1-1|TRBV5-1|few|NA
CASSLGGEDTEAFF
TGCGCCAGCAGCTTGGGGGGCGAGGACACTGAAGCTTTCTTT
>TRBJ1-1|TRBV6-1|NA|NA
CASSGGGNTEAFF
TGTGCCAGCAGTGGTGGAGGGAACACTGAAGCTTTCTTT
>TRBJ2-1|TRBV2|NA|NA
CASSASLLSYNEQFF
TGTGCCAGCAGTGCCTCATTACTCTCCTACAATGAGCAGTTCTTC
>TRBJ1-4|TRBV11-2|NA|NA
CASSDLGERLFF
TGTGCCAGCAGCGACCTCGGGGAGAGACTGTTTTTT
>TRBJ2-5|TRBV5-4|once|TRBD2
CASSLTPGTSGQETQYF
TGTGCCAGCAGCTTGACCCCCGGGACTAGCGGCCAAGAGACCCAGTACTTC
>TRBJ1-1|TRBV27|NA|TRBD1
CASSLSIGTGGNTEAFF
TGTGCCAGCAGTTTATCGATTGGAACAGGGGGCAACACTGAAGCTTTCTTT
>TRBJ1-1|TRBV2|once|NA
CASSEATRQNTEAFF
TGTGCCAGCAGTGAAGCGACACGGCAGAACACTGAAGCTTTCTTT
>TRBJ2-3|TRBV11-1|NA|NA
CASSLDYGGNTQYF
TGTGCCAGCAGCTTAGACTACGGGGGAAATACGCAGTATTTT
>TRBJ1-2|TRBV5-8|NA|TRBD1
CASNRGQETALSLNGYTF
TGTGCCAGCAATAGGGGGCAAGAGACAGCGCTCTCTTTGAATGGCTACACCTTC
>TRBJ1-6|TRBV28|NA|TRBD1
CASSTGGIGSPLHF
TGTGCCAGCAGTACAGGGGGCATAGGTTCACCCCTCCACTTT
>TRBJ2-4|TRBV18|NA|TRBD1
CASSPQGQGLAKNIQYF
TGTGCCAGCTCACCACAAGGACAGGGGTTAGCCAAAAACATTCAGTACTTC
>TRBJ1-1|TRBV18|NA|TRBD1
CASSQTGGGEAFF
TGTGCCAGCTCACAAACAGGGGGCGGTGAAGCTTTCTTT
>TRBJ1-2|TRBV5-6|NA|TRBD1
CASSSDRGGGYTF
TGTGCCAGCAGCTCAGACAGGGGTGGCGGCTACACCTTC
>TRBJ1-6|TRBV27|few|TRBD1
CASSLTGGPYSPLHF
TGTGCCAGCAGTTTAACAGGGGGGCCATATTCACCCCTCCACTTT
>TRBJ2-1|TRBV5-6|NA|NA
CASSLGGRASSSYNEQFF
TGTGCCAGCAGCTTGGGTGGCAGGGCCAGTAGCTCCTACAATGAGCAGTTCTTC
>TRBJ1-2|TRBV11-2|NA|TRBD1
CASSPPGPQTGGNGYTF
TGTGCCAGCAGCCCCCCTGGCCCCCAGACAGGGGGGAATGGCTACACCTTC
>TRBJ1-5|TRBV19|NA|NA
CASSIGRVRGKGGQPQHF
TGTGCCAGTAGTATCGGGAGAGTACGTGGGAAAGGTGGACAGCCCCAGCATTTT
>TRBJ2-7|TRBV18|NA|TRBD2
CASSPQGTSDGEQYF
TGTGCCAGCTCACCACAGGGGACTAGCGATGGCGAGCAGTACTTC
>TRBJ1-2|TRBV4-3|few|NA
CASSQDSRDGSYGYTF
TGCGCCAGCAGCCAAGATTCGCGGGACGGAAGCTATGGCTACACCTTC
>TRBJ1-1|TRBV5-1|few|NA
CASSLGWGVITEAFF
TGCGCCAGCAGCCTTGGTTGGGGCGTCATAACTGAAGCTTTCTTT
>TRBJ1-2|TRBV19|NA|NA
CASSIATASGYTF
TGTGCCAGTAGTATAGCGACAGCTTCTGGCTACACCTTC
>TRBJ2-6|TRBV5-4|NA|NA
CASSPGQIYSGANVLTF
TGTGCCAGCAGCCCCGGACAGATTTACTCTGGGGCCAACGTCCTGACTTTC
>TRBJ2-2|TRBV29-1|once|TRBD1
CSVEDGQGGELFF
TGCAGCGTTGAAGATGGACAGGGCGGGGAGCTGTTTTTT
>TRBJ1-5|TRBV5-1|few|TRBD1
CASSLGTGGGQPQHF
TGCGCCAGCAGCTTGGGGACAGGGGGCGGACAGCCCCAGCATTTT
>TRBJ2-2|TRBV7-3|NA|NA
CASSSDTGELFF
TGTGCCAGCAGCTCGGACACCGGGGAGCTGTTTTTT
>TRBJ1-1|TRBV5-1|few|NA
CASSVAGDTEAFF
TGCGCCAGCAGCGTAGCCGGGGACACTGAAGCTTTCTTT
>TRBJ2-3|TRBV7-2|NA|NA
CASSLGGEKHHYSTDTQYF
TGTGCCAGCAGCTTAGGGGGAGAGAAGCACCACTATAGCACAGATACGCAGTATTTT
>TRBJ1-1|TRBV5-5|few|NA
CASSFWTEMNTEAFF
TGTGCCAGCAGCTTCTGGACAGAGATGAACACTGAAGCTTTCTTT
>TRBJ2-7|TRBV5-6|few|NA
CASSLLDSPFYEQYF
TGTGCCAGCAGCTTGTTGGACTCACCTTTCTACGAGCAGTACTTC
>TRBJ1-1|TRBV2|NA|TRBD1
CASRVTGDTEAFF
TGTGCCAGCAGGGTGACAGGGGACACTGAAGCTTTCTTT
>TRBJ1-2|TRBV5-5|NA|NA
CASSWGQRTGNYGYTF
TGTGCCAGCAGCTGGGGGCAAAGGACGGGGAACTATGGCTACACCTTC
>TRBJ2-1|TRBV19|once|TRBD1
CASSLGQGPLNEQFF
TGTGCCAGTAGTCTAGGACAGGGCCCTTTAAATGAGCAGTTCTTC
>TRBJ2-1|TRBV18|NA|TRBD2
CASSRGGDYNEQFF
TGTGCCAGCTCGCGCGGGGGGGATTACAATGAGCAGTTCTTC
>TRBJ1-1|TRBV4-2|NA|NA
CASSQGQGFTEAFF
TGTGCCAGCAGCCAAGGTCAGGGTTTCACTGAAGCTTTCTTT
>TRBJ1-2|TRBV5-1|NA|NA
CASSTTTSNYGYTF
TGCGCCAGCAGCACAACTACATCGAACTATGGCTACACCTTC
>TRBJ2-5|TRBV5-1|NA|NA
CASSFMADQETQYF
TGCGCCAGCAGCTTTATGGCGGATCAAGAGACCCAGTACTTC
>TRBJ1-3|TRBV29-1|NA|NA
CSVTEISGNTIYF
TGCAGCGTTACAGAGATCTCTGGAAACACCATATATTTT
>TRBJ1-4|TRBV7-7|NA|TRBD1
CASSLAAGGREKLFF
TGTGCTAGCAGCTTAGCGGCAGGGGGCCGAGAAAAACTGTTTTTT
>TRBJ2-5|TRBV4-1|NA|NA
CASSQGPGAGETQYF
TGCGCCAGCAGCCAGGGTCCAGGGGCAGGGGAGACCCAGTACTTC
>TRBJ2-7|TRBV6-5|once|TRBD1
CASRHQGASYEQYF
TGTGCCAGCAGGCATCAGGGGGCATCCTACGAGCAGTACTTC
>TRBJ1-3|TRBV18|NA|TRBD1
CASSPGTVFGNTIYF
TGTGCCAGCTCACCAGGGACAGTCTTTGGAAACACCATATATTTT
>TRBJ2-1|TRBV11-3|NA|NA
CASSPTGGNEQFF
TGTGCCAGCAGTCCGACCGGAGGCAATGAGCAGTTCTTC
>TRBJ1-1|TRBV5-1|NA|TRBD1
CASSPTTQTGGLSEAFF
TGCGCCAGCAGCCCGACCACCCAGACAGGGGGACTTTCTGAAGCTTTCTTT
>TRBJ2-3|TRBV11-2|once|TRBD2
CASSLDRDGGADTQYF
TGTGCCAGCAGCTTAGATAGGGACGGGGGGGCAGATACGCAGTATTTT
>TRBJ2-3|TRBV7-4|NA|NA
CASSLRVGRETDTQYF
TGTGCCAGCAGCTTAAGAGTGGGCAGGGAAACAGATACGCAGTATTTT
>TRBJ2-5|TRBV18|NA|TRBD1
CASSTRQGGETQYF
TGTGCCAGCTCAACACGACAGGGCGGAGAGACCCAGTACTTC